A single sample is the source of the 27 T cell receptor beta chains below, sequenced in a study of T-cell memory formation after mild COVID-19. TCRdb independently ran MiXCR on the 5' RACE reads; one entry per CDR3 protein. The sample lists 300,000 to 400,000 distinct CDR3 sequences, roughly 15% seen once, with about a fifth in the top ten. Sequenced material: PBMCs or a T cell subset sorted from them (not recorded which). Source of these receptors: a man aged 18-30 years who had mild COVID-19 (a few samples of this study predate the infection). Cell type and time point are not known.

The rearrangement joins TRBV7-9 to TRBJ1-2; a possible D gene is TRBD1 (6 bases). V gave up 4 bases and J gave up 4 bases, with 10 bases separating them. Germline V gives CDR1 SEHNR, CDR2 FQNEAQ (reference sequence). The CDR3 covers 13 residues. CDR3 nucleotide sequence: TGTGCCAGCAGCTCTCGGACAGCCTATGGCTACACCTTC. It translates to CASSSRTAYGYTF.

J is TRBJ2-1 and V is TRBV7-9, with D possibly being TRBD1 or TRBD2 (5 bases each). This CDR3 is 15 amino acids long. Germline-derived CDR1 and CDR2 are SEHNR and FQNEAQ (reference sequence). Trimming cost V 7 bases and J 7 bases, with 20 bases left between them. The CDR3 protein is CASKHRDGRYNEQFF. As DNA, the CDR3 is TGTGCCAGCAAACACCGGGACGGACGATATAATGAGCAGTTCTTC.

This clonotype was seen a handful of times. The chain links TRBV7-2 to TRBJ2-3; TRBD2 matches 8 bases. The junction had 9 bases not matched to a gene; V was cut back by 5 bases and J by 2 bases. The CDR3 is 16 amino acids. CDR1 and CDR2 (germline): SGHTA, FQGNSA. The CDR3 coding sequence is TGTGCCAGCAGCCCGTCGGGGGGGCGGCCCACAGATACGCAGTATTTT. Translation: CASSPSGGRPTDTQYF.

V usage is TRBV27 and J usage is TRBJ2-1, with D perhaps TRBD1 (5 bases). The CDR3 length is 14 residues. V was shortened by 6 bases and J by 3 bases, with 12 bases between the two germline ends. Germline CDR1 and CDR2: MNHEY and SMNVEV (reference sequence). The CDR3 sequence is CASSNSGYYNEQFF. The DNA for the CDR3 is TGTGCCAGCAGCAACTCAGGGTACTACAATGAGCAGTTCTTC.

In this sample, this clonotype turned up many times. The rearrangement links TRBV5-1 to TRBJ1-1; tentatively, D is TRBD1 (6 bases). V shed 4 bases and J shed 5 bases, with 12 bases lying between them. The CDR3 has 13 residues. The V gene's germline CDR1 is SGHRS and CDR2 YFSETQ. DNA for the CDR3: TGCGCCAGCAGCCCAGGGGTCCGGACTGAAGCTTTCTTT. Protein sequence: CASSPGVRTEAFF.

This clonotype showed up just a few times. The chain recombines TRBV9 with TRBJ2-3, with 12 nucleotides matching TRBD2. The CDR3 covers 16 residues. Germline loops: CDR1 SGDLS, CDR2 YYNGEE. Trimming cost V 4 bases and J 6 bases; bases outside gene matches: 9. This CDR3 is CASSFWTSGVLDTQYF. The CDR3 DNA follows: TGTGCCAGCAGCTTCTGGACTAGCGGGGTTTTGGATACGCAGTATTTT.

V is TRBV7-6 and J is TRBJ2-2; D is undetermined. CDR3 length: 15 amino acids. The germline CDR1 and CDR2 sequences are SGHVS and FNYEAQ. The V end was cut by 3 bases, the J end by 4 bases, with 12 bases between. CDR3 amino acids: CASSLPDVSTGELFF. The CDR3 coding sequence is TGTGCCAGCAGCTTGCCGGACGTCAGCACCGGGGAGCTGTTTTTT.

The chain uses TRBV7-3 and TRBJ2-3, with 8 bases matching TRBD2. Trimming removed 5 bases from V and 5 bases from J; junction bases left unmatched: 12. CDR3 length: 16 amino acids. The germline V gene has CDR1 SGHTA and CDR2 FQGTGA. The CDR3 region is CASSNSVAGSEDTQYF. DNA for the CDR3: TGTGCCAGCAGCAACTCAGTAGCGGGGTCCGAAGATACGCAGTATTTT.

This rearrangement joins TRBV7-8 to TRBJ2-1; 13 nucleotides align to TRBD2. J lost 9 bases, V lost 4 bases, and 6 bases had no gene match. Germline V gene sequence: CDR1 SGHVS, CDR2 FQNEAQ. The CDR3 is 15 residues long. The CDR3 region is CASSYGTSGDGEQFF. The CDR3 DNA reads as TGTGCCAGCAGCTACGGGACTAGCGGGGACGGTGAGCAGTTCTTC.

This clonotype was seen a handful of times. This chain connects TRBV6-1 to TRBJ1-5; D not certain. The V gene's germline CDR1 is MNHNS and CDR2 SASEGT. Trimming removed 8 bases at V and 3 bases at J, with 11 bases between. The CDR3 loop spans 13 amino acids. The CDR3 region has the DNA TGTGCCAGCCTCCGGGGTTTCAATCAGCCCCAGCATTTT. It codes for CASLRGFNQPQHF.

This clonotype came up a few times. This chain links TRBV21-1 with TRBJ1-4; the table's TRBD1 call for D was not verified on the DNA. TRBV21-1 is recorded as a pseudogene. CDR3 length equals 15 residues. The CDR3 loop reads CASGTPGRSSEKLFF. In nucleotides, the CDR3 is TGTGCCAGCGGTACTCCGGGTCGGTCTAGTGAAAAACTGTTTTTT.

This chain uses TRBV7-9 with TRBJ1-2, with 8 bases identical to TRBD1. J was trimmed by 8 bases and V by 2 bases; bases with no gene match: 10. The CDR3 is 15 amino acids. Germline CDR1 and CDR2: SEHNR and FQNEAQ (reference sequence). CDR3 in DNA: TGTGCCAGCAGCTTAACCTCCGGGACAGGTAGCGGCTACACCTTC. It translates to CASSLTSGTGSGYTF.

V and J are TRBV7-6 and TRBJ2-7; 14 nucleotides match TRBD2. The CDR3 is made up of 17 amino acids. V trimming: 4 bases; J trimming: 4 bases; junction bases outside the gene matches: 9. Per germline, CDR1 SGHVS and CDR2 FNYEAQ. The CDR3 region has the DNA TGTGCCAGCAGCTCCCGACTAGCGGGGGGGAGGTCATACGAGCAGTACTTC. Translating gives CASSSRLAGGRSYEQYF.

This clonotype was counted only a few times. The rearrangement links TRBV28 to TRBJ2-1; D possibly uses TRBD1 or TRBD2 (5 bases each). Germline CDR1 and CDR2: MDHEN and SYDVKM. The length of the CDR3 is 12 residues. V lost 7 bases and J lost 9, with 13 bases in between. CDR3: CASTRERGEQFF. As DNA, the CDR3 is TGTGCCAGCACCAGGGAGAGGGGTGAGCAGTTCTTC.

The table lists this clonotype with a few counts. The J gene is TRBJ2-2, the V gene TRBV7-9; the D call may be TRBD1 or TRBD2 (5 bases each). The CDR3 consists of 16 residues. Between the trimmed V and J ends, which lost 8 bases and 0 bases, there was a span of 16 bases. Germline-derived CDR1 and CDR2 are SEHNR and FQNEAQ (reference sequence). CDR3 protein: CASRPRGPANTGELFF. DNA of the CDR3: TGTGCCAGCCGCCCTAGGGGACCTGCGAACACCGGGGAGCTGTTTTTT.

This clonotype was observed many times. This rearrangement joins TRBV6-5 to TRBJ2-3; D may be TRBD2 (6 bases). Germline V gene lookup returns CDR1 MNHEY and CDR2 SVGAGI. The CDR3 sequence is 13 residues long. The ends were cut back, 6 bases at V and 6 bases at J, with 13 bases in the middle. CDR3 in DNA: TGTGCCAGCAGGCGGACGGAGGGGGATACGCAGTATTTT. Protein: CASRRTEGDTQYF.

This clonotype was counted ten times or more. The rearrangement joins TRBV6-2 or TRBV6-3 to TRBJ2-1; D not resolved. This CDR3 is built from 13 residues. Germline V CDR1 and CDR2: MNHEY, SVGEGT. The V end was cut by 4 bases, the J end by 0 bases, with 4 bases between. The CDR3 is CASSFSSYNEQFF. Here the CDR3 DNA reads TGTGCCAGCAGTTTTTCCTCCTACAATGAGCAGTTCTTC.

This clonotype was seen many times. The chain combines TRBV20-1 with TRBJ2-5; the D gene could be TRBD1 or TRBD2 (5 bases each). V shed 0 bases and J shed 3 bases, with 11 bases lying between them. Germline V gene sequence: CDR1 DFQATT, CDR2 SNEGSKA (reference sequence). The CDR3 runs to 14 residues. The CDR3 sequence: CSARDTGTKETQYF. In DNA form, the CDR3 reads TGCAGTGCTAGAGACACCGGGACCAAAGAGACCCAGTACTTC.

This chain joins TRBV28 and TRBJ1-3; maybe TRBD1 (6 bases). Germline CDR1 MDHEN, CDR2 SYDVKM. The CDR3 length is 15 residues. The V end was cut by 5 bases, the J end by 4 bases, with 15 bases between. CDR3 coding DNA: TGTGCCAGCAGTCCTAGCCGCGGGGGCGGAAACACCATATATTTT. Amino acid sequence: CASSPSRGGGNTIYF.

This sequence joins TRBV3-1 and TRBJ2-1, with 9 bases aligning to TRBD2. This CDR3 region has 14 residues. V shed 10 bases, J shed 8 bases, and the junction held 12 bases outside the gene matches. Germline assignment: CDR1 LGHDT and CDR2 YNNKEL (reference sequence). CDR3 residues: CATRLSGGLDEQFF. In DNA, the CDR3 is TGTGCCACGAGACTAAGCGGGGGGTTAGATGAGCAGTTCTTC.

The chain uses TRBV11-2 and TRBJ2-1; 9 nucleotides match TRBD2. The CDR3 sequence is 16 residues long. Germline trimming cut 0 bases from V and 4 bases from J; bases unmatched to any gene: 4. The germline V gene has CDR1 SGHAT and CDR2 FQNNGV. CDR3 loop: CASSLELAGIYNEQFF. For the CDR3, the DNA is TGTGCCAGCAGCTTAGAGCTAGCGGGGATATACAATGAGCAGTTCTTC.

The chain uses TRBV28 and TRBJ2-5; 8 nucleotides line up with TRBD1. Germline V gives CDR1 MDHEN, CDR2 SYDVKM. The CDR3 contains 15 residues. J was trimmed by 4 bases and V by 5 bases; bases with no gene match: 9. The CDR3 nucleotides are TGTGCCAGCAGTACGACAGGGGCCGGAGTAGAGACCCAGTACTTC. Translation: CASSTTGAGVETQYF.

This clonotype was recorded at least ten times. The junction does not match germline at one end; this may be a read error. The V and J genes are TRBV5-1 and TRBJ2-1; no firm D call. The germline CDR1 and CDR2 sequences are SGHRS and YFSETQ. The CDR3 loop spans 14 amino acids. The CDR3 coding sequence is TGTGCCAGCAGCTTAGCAGGCTCCTACAATGAGCAGTTCTTC. It specifies CASSLAGSYNEQFF.

This clonotype was observed a handful of times. The chain carries TRBV4-1 and TRBJ2-5; 10 positions agree with TRBD2. J gave up 5 bases and V 4 bases, and 16 bases lay outside the gene matches. This CDR3 is 18 amino acids long. The germline V gene encodes CDR1 MGHRA and CDR2 YSYEKL. Here the CDR3 reads CASSPRGASGGFVETQYF. CDR3 nucleotide sequence: TGCGCCAGCAGCCCGCGGGGGGCTAGCGGGGGATTCGTGGAGACCCAGTACTTC.

This clonotype has just a few counts. The chain recombines TRBV20-1 with TRBJ1-6; the D is unclear. The CDR3 runs to 12 residues. Trimming removed 5 bases from V and 9 bases from J, with 11 bases in between. Germline CDR1 and CDR2: DFQATT and SNEGSKA (reference sequence). CDR3 sequence (DNA): TGCAGTGCTCGGACTCCTCTTTCACCCCTCCACTTT. As protein: CSARTPLSPLHF.

The table lists this clonotype with a few counts. This sequence joins TRBV7-2 and TRBJ1-1; D gene unclear. The CDR3 is 15 amino acids. The germline V gene encodes CDR1 SGHTA and CDR2 FQGNSA. V shed 5 bases and J shed 1 base, with 14 bases lying between them. The CDR3 DNA sequence: TGTGCCAGCAGCCCACGGACGGTTAGGAACACTGAAGCTTTCTTT. This encodes CASSPRTVRNTEAFF.

The rearrangement uses TRBV5-1 and TRBJ1-3; D ambiguous. The CDR3 is 14 residues long. Germline values: CDR1 SGHRS, CDR2 YFSETQ. With 5 bases removed from V and 8 bases from J, the gap between germline ends came to 17 bases. The CDR3 DNA sequence: TGCGCCAGCAGAGATGTACTCCTTCGGGACACCATATATTTT. It yields the protein CASRDVLLRDTIYF.